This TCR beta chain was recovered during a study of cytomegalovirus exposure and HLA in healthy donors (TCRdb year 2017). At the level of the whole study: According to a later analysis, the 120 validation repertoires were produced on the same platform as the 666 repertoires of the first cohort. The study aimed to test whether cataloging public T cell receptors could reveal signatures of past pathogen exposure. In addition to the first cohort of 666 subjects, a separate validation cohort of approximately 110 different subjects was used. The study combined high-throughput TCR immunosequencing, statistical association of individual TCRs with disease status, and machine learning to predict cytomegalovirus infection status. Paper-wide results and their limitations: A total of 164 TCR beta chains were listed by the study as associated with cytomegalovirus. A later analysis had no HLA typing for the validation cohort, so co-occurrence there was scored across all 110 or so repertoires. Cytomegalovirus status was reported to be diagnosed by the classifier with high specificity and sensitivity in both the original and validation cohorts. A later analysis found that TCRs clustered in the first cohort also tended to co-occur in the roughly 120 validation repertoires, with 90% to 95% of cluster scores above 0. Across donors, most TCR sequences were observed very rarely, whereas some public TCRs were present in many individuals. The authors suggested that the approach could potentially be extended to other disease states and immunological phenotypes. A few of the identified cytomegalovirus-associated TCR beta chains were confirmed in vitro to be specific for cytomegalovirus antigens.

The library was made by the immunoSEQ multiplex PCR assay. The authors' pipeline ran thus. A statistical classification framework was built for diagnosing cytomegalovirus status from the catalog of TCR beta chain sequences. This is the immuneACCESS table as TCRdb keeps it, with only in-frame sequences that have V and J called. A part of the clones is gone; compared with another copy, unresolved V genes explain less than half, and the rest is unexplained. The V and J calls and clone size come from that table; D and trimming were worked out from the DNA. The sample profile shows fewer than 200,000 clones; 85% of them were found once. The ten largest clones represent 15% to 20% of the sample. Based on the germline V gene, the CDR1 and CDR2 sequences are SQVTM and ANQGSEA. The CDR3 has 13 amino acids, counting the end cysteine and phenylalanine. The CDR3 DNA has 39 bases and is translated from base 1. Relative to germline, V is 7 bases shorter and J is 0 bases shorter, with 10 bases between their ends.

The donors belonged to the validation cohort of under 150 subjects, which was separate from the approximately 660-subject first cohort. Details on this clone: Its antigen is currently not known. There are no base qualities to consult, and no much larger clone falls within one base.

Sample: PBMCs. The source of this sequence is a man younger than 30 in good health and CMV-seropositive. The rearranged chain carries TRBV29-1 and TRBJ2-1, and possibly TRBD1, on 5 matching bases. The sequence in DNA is TGCAGCGGGGGCTCCAGCTCCTACAATGAGCAGTTCTTC. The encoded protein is CSGGSSSYNEQFF.